This TCR beta chain was found in a study of T-cell reconstitution after alpha-beta-depleted transplantation in children. For TCRbeta, the library was prepared with unique molecular identifiers. TCRdb ran MiXCR on the PCR reads and lists one entry per CDR3 protein. The data hold about 540,000 distinct CDR3 sequences, with around 16% observed a single time. Germline lookup yields CDR1 LGHDT and CDR2 YNNKEL (reference sequence). V dropped 3 bases and J dropped 9; count of bases not matched to a gene: 7. This CDR3 region has 15 residues. The chain has TRBV3-1 and TRBJ2-1; 11 nucleotides agree with TRBD2. Sequencing was performed on PBMCs from the stem cell graft donor, taken from the stem cell graft. The sequence was collected from a human donor who donated a stem cell graft to a child with acute lymphoblastic leukemia. CDR3 protein: CASSHRTSGLGEQFF. The CDR3 nucleotides are TGTGCCAGCAGCCATCGGACTAGCGGGTTGGGTGAGCAGTTCTTC.